Sequencing of this T cell receptor beta chain was carried out in a study of cytotoxic CD8 clonotypes in ibrutinib-treated CLL. Across the study: Within the patient group, roughly 11 were relapsed/refractory and approximately 14 treatment-naive, and 17 were IGHV unmutated. On average, roughly 94,000 productive rearrangements and more than 200,000 productive templates per sample. Once patients had received a median about twelve months of treatment, range 6 to 36, response samples were obtained.

Trimming cost V 1 base and J 5 bases; bases outside gene matches: 8. Germline assignment: CDR1 SGHVS and CDR2 FQNEAQ. The CDR3 extends over 18 amino acids. General study results and limits: Private clonotypes, not public ones, expanded at ibrutinib response.

Libraries were prepared by immunoSEQ multiplex PCR; TCRdb keeps only in-frame clonotypes and omits some of them. In the table there are approximately 320,000 clones, approximately 67% of which are singletons. For this clone: Its antigen is unknown.

This sequence was found in a human donor with chronic lymphocytic leukemia. V usage is TRBV7-8 and J usage is TRBJ2-2; 12 nucleotides align to TRBD1. Source: PBMCs, taken after 36 months of ibrutinib treatment. The CDR3: CASSLEAWDRGLTGELFF. DNA for the CDR3: TGTGCCAGCAGCTTAGAGGCGTGGGACAGGGGGCTGACCGGGGAGCTGTTTTTT. The variable domain in full, with the rest retrieved from reference TRBV7-8 and TRBJ2-2, is GAGVSQSPRYKVAKRGQDVALRCDPISGHVSLFWYQQALGQGPEFLTYFQNEAQLDKSGLPSDRFFAERPEGSVSTLKIQRTQQEDSAVYLCASSLEAWDRGLTGELFFGEGSRLTVL.